These 23 T cell receptor beta chains came from one sample sequenced in a study of blood T cells in healthy people across ages. Next came a second PCR, run for about 6 to 12 cycles, which used a sample-barcoded 5' primer along with a J-beta primer mix. TCRdb independently ran MiXCR on the 5' RACE reads; one entry per CDR3 protein. The table lists some 1.4 million distinct CDR3 sequences, 40% to 50% of them singletons. Input material: blood. These receptors were collected from a woman aged 18-35 years in good health.

The V and J genes are TRBV20-1 and TRBJ2-2, with D perhaps matching TRBD1 (6 bases). The CDR3 consists of 14 residues. Trimming stripped 1 base from V and 4 bases from J, with 10 bases between. CDR1 is DFQATT, CDR2 SNEGSKA, per germline (reference sequence). The CDR3 nucleotides are TGCAGTGCTAGAGCACAGGGCCCCACCGGGGAGCTGTTTTTT. Translating it yields CSARAQGPTGELFF.

For this clonotype: A much more abundant neighbour one base away suggests this may be a read error. The V and J genes are TRBV27 and TRBJ2-5; possibly TRBD2 for D (5 bases). The germline CDR1 and CDR2 sequences are MNHEY and SMNVEV (reference sequence). The CDR3 loop spans 14 amino acids. The CDR3 DNA sequence: TGTGCCGGCAGTCCGGTCGGACTCCAAGAGACCCAGTACTTC. Translated: CAGSPVGLQETQYF.

V is TRBV20-1 and J is TRBJ2-7, with 7 nucleotides matching TRBD1. Trimming at V came to 1 base and at J to 6 bases, leaving 9 bases not matched to a gene. Germline CDR1 reads DFQATT; CDR2 reads SNEGSKA (reference sequence). The CDR3 loop spans 14 amino acids. In DNA, the CDR3 is TGCAGTGCTAGAGTACCAGGGGGATTTTTCGAGCAGTACTTC. It specifies CSARVPGGFFEQYF.

The rearrangement uses TRBV20-1 and TRBJ2-1; 10 bases are a match to TRBD2. The CDR3 has 14 amino acids. Per germline, CDR1 DFQATT and CDR2 SNEGSKA (reference sequence). J gave up 3 bases and V 6 bases, and 5 bases lay outside the gene matches. This chain's CDR3 is CSAPGTSVYNEQFF. CDR3 DNA: TGCAGTGCCCCCGGGACTAGCGTCTACAATGAGCAGTTCTTC.

Points on this clonotype: A junction boundary mismatches the germline segment, possibly from a read error. The genes are TRBV10-3 and TRBJ2-5, with 8 positions matching TRBD1. This CDR3 region has 16 residues. Germline V CDR1 and CDR2: ENHRY, SYGVKD. Here the CDR3 reads CAVSSQQRTGGNEQYF. CDR3 in DNA: TGTGCCGTCAGTTCCCAACAACGAACAGGGGGGAATGAGCAGTACTTC.

V usage is TRBV28 and J usage is TRBJ1-3; D is possibly TRBD1 (5 bases). Per germline, CDR1 MDHEN and CDR2 SYDVKM. CDR3 size: 16 residues. Trimming cost V 4 bases and J 0 bases, with 13 bases left between them. CDR3 residues: CASSWAGAYSGNTIYF. The CDR3 coding sequence is TGTGCCAGCAGTTGGGCCGGGGCCTACTCTGGAAACACCATATATTTT.

A remark on this clonotype: Mismatch with germline at one junction end may stem from a read error. The J gene is TRBJ2-7, the V gene TRBV12-3 or TRBV12-4, with TRBD1 matching over 9 bases. This CDR3 spans 13 amino acids. The DNA of the CDR3 is TGTACCAGCAGTTCCGGGACAGGGTACGAGCAGTACTTC. Encoded protein: CTSSSGTGYEQYF.

The V gene is TRBV5-1, the J gene TRBJ2-5; no reliable D call. V lost 2 bases, J lost 5 bases, and 16 bases lay in between. Germline-derived CDR1 and CDR2 are SGHRS and YFSETQ. The CDR3 sequence is 15 residues long. CDR3 sequence: CASSFEKGVWETQYF. In DNA, the CDR3 is TGCGCCAGCAGCTTTGAGAAGGGTGTATGGGAGACCCAGTACTTC.

This chain links TRBV12-3 or TRBV12-4 with TRBJ1-1; 7 bases align to TRBD1. Trimming cost V 2 bases and J 6 bases; bases outside gene matches: 6. This CDR3 spans 14 amino acids. The CDR3 nucleotides read TGTGCCAGCAGTTTAACAGGGGTGGTGGCTGAAGCTTTCTTT. This gives the protein CASSLTGVVAEAFF.

V is TRBV29-1 and J is TRBJ2-7; 14 nucleotides agree with TRBD2. CDR3 length: 14 amino acids. Germline lookup yields CDR1 SQVTM and CDR2 ANQGSEA. Losses at the gene ends were 6 bases for V and 6 bases for J; bases not matched to a gene: 7. Here the CDR3 DNA reads TGCAGCGTCGGGGGACTAGCGGGAGCGATCGAGCAGTACTTC. Amino acid sequence: CSVGGLAGAIEQYF.

In this sample, this clonotype turned up a few times. The J gene is TRBJ2-3, the V gene TRBV7-2; no firm D call. V lost 4 bases and J lost 1, with 12 bases in between. Germline V gene sequence: CDR1 SGHTA, CDR2 FQGNSA. The CDR3 length is 15 residues. The CDR3 bases are TGTGCCAGCAGCTCGCCCACCTTACGCACAGATACGCAGTATTTT. Its translation is CASSSPTLRTDTQYF.

The chain combines TRBV28 with TRBJ2-1; D is unclear. V lost 7 bases and J lost 5, with 18 bases in between. The CDR3 is 15 residues long. The germline V gene encodes CDR1 MDHEN and CDR2 SYDVKM. The CDR3 reads CASTYPTGLNNEQFF. The CDR3, as DNA: TGTGCCAGCACCTATCCCACCGGCCTAAACAATGAGCAGTTCTTC.

This clonotype has more than one count but fewer than ten. The chain uses TRBV29-1 and TRBJ2-5, with 10 bases matching TRBD1. CDR1 is SQVTM and CDR2 is ANQGSEA in the germline V gene. The CDR3 has 13 amino acids. V lost 3 bases to trimming and J lost 7 bases; unmatched junction nucleotides: 5. The CDR3 loop is CSVDRQGARTQYF. CDR3 in DNA: TGCAGCGTTGATCGACAGGGGGCAAGGACCCAGTACTTC. Based on the CDR3 plus reference TRBV29-1 and TRBJ2-5, the full variable domain is SAVISQKPSRDICQRGTSLTIQCQVDSQVTMMFWYRQQPGQSLTLIATANQGSEATYESGFVIDKFPISRPNLTFSTLTVSNMSPEDSSIYLCSVDRQGARTQYFGPGTRLLVL.

In its sample, this clonotype was seen many times. The V gene is TRBV7-2, the J gene TRBJ2-3, with D perhaps assigned TRBD1 or TRBD2 (5 bases each). Germline CDR1 is SGHTA and CDR2 is FQGNSA. The CDR3 runs 16 residues. Trimming took 1 base from V and 5 from J, leaving 16 bases between them. The CDR3 is CASSLVDGTTGDTQYF. The CDR3, as DNA: TGTGCCAGCAGCTTAGTAGACGGGACGACCGGAGATACGCAGTATTTT.

The chain recombines TRBV12-3 or TRBV12-4 with TRBJ2-3; D is possibly TRBD1 (8 bases). The length of the CDR3 is 15 residues. V was clipped by 8 bases and J by 4 bases, with 19 bases between them. CDR3: CASVLNRGGADTQYF. In DNA, the CDR3 is TGTGCCAGCGTACTTAACAGGGGGGGAGCAGATACGCAGTATTTT.

This chain connects TRBV27 to TRBJ2-7; possibly TRBD2 for D (7 bases). CDR1 and CDR2 (germline): MNHEY, SMNVEV (reference sequence). The CDR3 length is 15 residues. Deletions cut 7 bases from V and 0 bases from J, with 16 bases between. The CDR3 coding sequence is TGTGCCAGCACCCTCGTTGGGGGGGCCTCCTACGAGCAGTACTTC. Translation: CASTLVGGASYEQYF.

The V and J genes are TRBV24-1 and TRBJ2-3; TRBD2 matches 7 bases. The ends lost 2 bases at V and 2 bases at J; junction bases unmatched: 6. The germline gives CDR1 KGHDR, CDR2 SFDVKD. CDR3 length: 16 residues. The CDR3 nucleotides are TGTGCCACCAGTGATTGGAGCGGGAAGGACACAGATACGCAGTATTTT. Protein sequence: CATSDWSGKDTDTQYF.

This clonotype has only a few counts. J is TRBJ2-7 and V is TRBV3-1; 7 nucleotides agree with TRBD2. Trimming took 0 bases from V and 2 from J; bases not matched to a gene: 10. There are 17 residues in the CDR3. Germline CDR1 reads LGHDT; CDR2 reads YNNKEL (reference sequence). The CDR3 DNA sequence: TGTGCCAGCAGCCAAGATCGGAACGGGGACTATACCTACGAGCAGTACTTC. Its translation is CASSQDRNGDYTYEQYF.

This rearrangement joins TRBV6-6 to TRBJ1-5, with D possibly TRBD1 on 5 matching bases. The CDR3 extends over 14 amino acids. CDR1 MNHNY and CDR2 SVGAGI come from the germline V gene (reference sequence). V lost 6 bases to trimming and J lost 1 base, with 10 bases between them. CDR3 in DNA: TGTGCCAGCAGACCCCGGGACAGCAATCAGCCCCAGCATTTT. Translated, it gives CASRPRDSNQPQHF.

About this clonotype itself: A much larger clonotype is one base distant, so this may be a read error. The chain combines TRBV15 with TRBJ2-1, with D hard to call. The DNA end lines up better with TRBJ2-7; the J call may be wrong. The CDR3 contains 14 residues. Germline V gene data show CDR1 as LNHNV and CDR2 as YYDKDF (reference sequence). DNA of the CDR3: TGTGCCACCAGCGCCCCGACTTCCTACAATGAGCAGTACTTC. It codes for CATSAPTSYNEQYF.

The rearrangement links TRBV6-5 to TRBJ2-5; 10 bases agree with TRBD2. This CDR3 comprises 14 residues. With V trimmed by 9 bases and J by 3 bases, 7 bases remained unmatched. Germline lookup yields CDR1 MNHEY and CDR2 SVGAGI. The chain's CDR3 is CASSLAGDKETQYF. CDR3 nucleotide sequence: TGTGCCAGTTCCCTAGCGGGAGATAAAGAGACCCAGTACTTC.

This clonotype was picked up a small number of times. The V and J genes are TRBV18 and TRBJ1-2; maybe TRBD1 (5 bases). CDR3 size: 16 residues. Trimming took 6 bases from V and 1 from J, leaving 18 bases between them. From germline, CDR1 is KGHSH and CDR2 LQKENI. The CDR3 region is CASSAGDRHFNYGYTF. CDR3 DNA: TGTGCCAGCTCCGCAGGCGACAGACACTTTAACTATGGCTACACCTTC.

In its sample, this clonotype was seen many times. This chain uses TRBV4-1 with TRBJ2-5; 9 bases agree with TRBD2. CDR1 is MGHRA and CDR2 is YSYEKL in the germline V gene. CDR3 length equals 16 residues. The junction had 9 bases not matched to a gene; V was cut back by 3 bases and J by 4 bases. CDR3 region: CASSHGAGGGRETQYF. The CDR3 DNA sequence: TGCGCCAGCAGCCATGGAGCGGGGGGCGGGAGAGAGACCCAGTACTTC.